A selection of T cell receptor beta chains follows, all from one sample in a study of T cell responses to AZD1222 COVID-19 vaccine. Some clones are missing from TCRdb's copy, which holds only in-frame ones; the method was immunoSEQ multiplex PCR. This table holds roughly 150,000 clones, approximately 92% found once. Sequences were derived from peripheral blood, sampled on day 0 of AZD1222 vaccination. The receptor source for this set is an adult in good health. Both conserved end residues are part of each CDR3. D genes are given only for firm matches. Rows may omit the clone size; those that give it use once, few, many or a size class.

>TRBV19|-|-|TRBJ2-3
CASSIVAQGTDTQYF
TGTGCCAGTAGTATAGTGGCGCAGGGGACAGATACGCAGTATTTT
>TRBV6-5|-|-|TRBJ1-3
CASSYEAPGTGNTIYF
TGTGCCAGCAGTTACGAAGCGCCAGGGACTGGAAACACCATATATTTT
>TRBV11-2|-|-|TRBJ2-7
CASSLEGGPAYEQYF
TGTGCCAGCAGCTTAGAAGGCGGGCCTGCCTACGAGCAGTACTTC
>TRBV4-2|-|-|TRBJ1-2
CASSQDGFGGSDGYYGYTF
TGTGCCAGCAGCCAAGATGGGTTCGGTGGCAGCGATGGGTACTATGGCTACACCTTC
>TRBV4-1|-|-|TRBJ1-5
CASSQETGFSQPQHF
TGCGCCAGCAGCCAAGAAACAGGGTTTAGTCAGCCCCAGCATTTT
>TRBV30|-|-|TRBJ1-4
CAWRGPSTNEKLFF
TGTGCCTGGAGGGGGCCGTCCACTAATGAAAAACTGTTTTTT
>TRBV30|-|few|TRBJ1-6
CAWSVIRFGPLHF
TGTGCCTGGAGTGTAATCCGTTTTGGACCCCTCCACTTT
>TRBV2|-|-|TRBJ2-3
CASSPTDTQYF
TGTGCCAGCAGCCCCACAGATACGCAGTATTTT
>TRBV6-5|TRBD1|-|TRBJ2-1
CASRGQTANEQFF
TGTGCCAGCAGGGGACAGACGGCCAATGAGCAGTTCTTC
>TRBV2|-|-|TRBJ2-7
CASSVVAHEQYF
TGTGCCAGCAGTGTTGTCGCCCACGAGCAGTACTTC
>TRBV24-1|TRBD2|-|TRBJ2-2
CATQRPAGGTGELFF
TGTGCCACCCAGAGGCCAGCGGGAGGCACCGGGGAGCTGTTTTTT
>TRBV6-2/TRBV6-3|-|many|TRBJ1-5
CASSSFRGQPQHF
TGTGCCAGCAGTTCCTTTCGGGGTCAGCCCCAGCATTTT
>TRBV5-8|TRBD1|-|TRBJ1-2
CASSLYRGQTNYGYTF
TGTGCCAGCAGCCTATATCGGGGACAGACTAACTATGGCTACACCTTC
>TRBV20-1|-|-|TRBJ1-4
CSARNREKLFF
TGCAGTGCTAGGAACAGGGAAAAACTGTTTTTT
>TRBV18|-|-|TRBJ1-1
CASSPPGQRATEAFF
TGTGCCAGCTCACCACCGGGGCAGCGGGCCACTGAAGCTTTCTTT
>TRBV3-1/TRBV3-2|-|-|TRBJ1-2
CASSQQGYGYTF
TGTGCCAGCAGCCAACAGGGTTATGGCTACACCTTC
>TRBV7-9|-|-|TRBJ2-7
CASSLDFSYEQYF
TGTGCCAGCAGCTTGGACTTCTCCTACGAGCAGTACTTC
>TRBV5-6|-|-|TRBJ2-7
CASSLLDSPYEQYF
TGTGCCAGCAGTCTCCTCGACAGCCCCTACGAGCAGTACTTC
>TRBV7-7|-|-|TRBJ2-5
CASSLARGQETQYF
TGTGCTAGCAGCTTAGCGAGGGGGCAAGAGACCCAGTACTTC
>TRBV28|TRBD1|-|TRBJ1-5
CASSLWDRSNQPQHF
TGTGCCAGCAGTTTGTGGGACAGGAGTAATCAGCCCCAGCATTTT
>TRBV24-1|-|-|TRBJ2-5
CATSMGAETQYF
TGTGCCACCAGTATGGGCGCCGAGACCCAGTACTTC
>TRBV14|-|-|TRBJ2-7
CASSQDRAYEQYF
TGTGCCAGCAGCCAAGACAGGGCCTACGAGCAGTACTTC